These 14 T cell receptor beta chains share one sample of origin, sequenced in a study of human T cells and chemical hapten exposure. One entry per CDR3 protein, called by TCRdb with MiXCR from the RACE reads. This table has roughly 380,000 distinct CDR3 sequences, 4.8% appearing once. The time point denotes: patch test 1, 2 weeks after DPC sensitization. This sample's treatment: therapeutic diphenylcyclopropenone sensitization with weekly scalp DPC. The sample was whole blood, taken in connection with sensitization to the hapten diphenylcyclopropenone (DPC). The source of these receptors is a woman between 50 and 59 years old with alopecia areata. Some clones in this sample may be carry-over from other donors' samples.

This clonotype has ten or more counts. The chain has TRBV6-5 and TRBJ2-3; D is possibly TRBD1 (5 bases). There are 13 residues in the CDR3. Trimming removed 1 base from V and 4 bases from J, with 6 bases in between. Looked up from germline, CDR1 is MNHEY and CDR2 is SVGAGI. The CDR3 bases are TGTGCCAGCAGTTACTTGGGGCCAGATACGCAGTATTTT. Residues: CASSYLGPDTQYF.

The chain links TRBV6-1 to TRBJ2-5; 7 bases agree with TRBD1. CDR1 is MNHNS and CDR2 is SASEGT in the germline V gene. This CDR3 comprises 13 residues. Trimming removed 7 bases from V and 3 bases from J; junction bases left unmatched: 5. The CDR3 region is CASNRQGEETQYF. The CDR3 DNA is TGTGCCAGCAACCGACAGGGAGAAGAGACCCAGTACTTC.

In this sample, this clonotype turned up many times. The chain couples TRBV29-1 to TRBJ1-2; D remains ambiguous. Trimming pared 6 bases from V and 12 bases from J, leaving 8 bases between. Germline values: CDR1 SQVTM, CDR2 ANQGSEA. The CDR3 consists of 8 residues. CDR3 region: CSVAENTF. CDR3 DNA sequence: TGCAGCGTAGCCGAAAACACCTTC.

The table lists this clonotype with many counts. The chain recombines TRBV6-5 with TRBJ1-1, with 9 bases lining up with TRBD1. This CDR3 contains 14 residues. Germline CDR1 is MNHEY and CDR2 is SVGAGI. J was trimmed by 5 bases and V by 5 bases; bases with no gene match: 6. CDR3 loop: CASSLTGGGTEAFF. CDR3 nucleotides: TGTGCCAGCAGTCTGACAGGGGGAGGTACTGAAGCTTTCTTT.

This clonotype was observed at least ten times. The gene calls are TRBV5-5 and TRBJ2-3; D remains unclear. The CDR3 runs 14 residues. Trimming cost V 1 base and J 0 bases, with 6 bases left between them. Germline assignment: CDR1 SGHKS and CDR2 YYEKEE (reference sequence). CDR3 coding DNA: TGTGCCAGCAGCTTGTACCCAAGCACAGATACGCAGTATTTT. It encodes CASSLYPSTDTQYF.

The chain couples TRBV7-2 to TRBJ2-1; TRBD2 might be the D (6 bases). Looked up from germline, CDR1 is SGHTA and CDR2 is FQGNSA. The CDR3 runs to 14 residues. The germline V and J ends were trimmed by 5 bases and 8 bases, with 16 bases remaining between them. This chain's CDR3 is CASSPTSLRDEQFF. The CDR3 nucleotides read TGTGCCAGCAGCCCGACTAGTTTGAGGGATGAGCAGTTCTTC. Full variable domain (rest looked up from reference TRBV7-2 and TRBJ2-1): GAGVSQSPSNKVTEKGKDVELRCDPISGHTALYWYRQSLGQGLEFLIYFQGNSAPDKSGLPSDRFSAERTGGSVSTLTIQRTQQEDSAVYLCASSPTSLRDEQFFGPGTRLTVL.

This clonotype was detected a few times. The J gene is TRBJ2-7, the V gene TRBV20-1; D uncertain. Germline assignment: CDR1 DFQATT and CDR2 SNEGSKA (reference sequence). V dropped 1 base and J dropped 0 bases, with 7 bases sitting between them. The CDR3 loop spans 13 amino acids. In DNA form, the CDR3 reads TGCAGTGCTAGAGTACGGAGCTCCTACGAGCAGTACTTC. It translates to CSARVRSSYEQYF.

This clonotype was seen at least ten times. The chain combines TRBV12-5 with TRBJ2-6; D possibly matches TRBD1 or TRBD2 (5 bases each). The germline V and J ends were trimmed by 2 bases and 4 bases, with 9 bases remaining between them. CDR3 size: 15 residues. Germline CDR1 is LGHNT and CDR2 is FRNRAP. The CDR3 sequence: CASGLWGTGANVLTF. In nucleotides, the CDR3 is TGTGCTAGTGGTTTGTGGGGGACCGGGGCCAACGTCCTGACTTTC. Full variable domain (remainder filled in from reference TRBV12-5 and TRBJ2-6): DARVTQTPRHKVTEMGQEVTMRCQPILGHNTVFWYRQTMMQGLELLAYFRNRAPLDDSGMPKDRFSAEMPDATLATLKIQPSEPRDSAVYFCASGLWGTGANVLTFGAGSRLTVL.

To note about this clonotype: One end of the junction does not line up with germline, which may come from a read error. The chain recombines TRBV29-1 with TRBJ1-2; the D gene is possibly TRBD1 (5 bases). The CDR3 is 8 amino acids. The germline gives CDR1 SQVTM, CDR2 ANQGSEA. The CDR3, as DNA: TGCAGCGTTGGGGACCGCTTCTTC. Amino acid sequence: CSVGDRFF. Full variable domain (missing parts from reference TRBV29-1 and TRBJ1-2): SAVISQKPSRDICQRGTSLTIQCQVDSQVTMMFWYRQQPGQSLTLIATANQGSEATYESGFVIDKFPISRPNLTFSTLTVSNMSPEDSSIYLCSVGDRFFGSGTRLTVV.

The chain uses TRBV12-3 or TRBV12-4 and TRBJ1-5; a weak D match, TRBD1 (6 bases). Trimming removed 2 bases at V and 7 bases at J, with 21 bases between. The CDR3 loop spans 17 amino acids. The CDR3 DNA reads as TGTGCCAGCAGTTTAAGGATGGTGGAAGGGGGTGAACAGCCCCAGCATTTT. Amino acids: CASSLRMVEGGEQPQHF.

Ten or more counts support this clonotype. DNA of the CDR3: TGTGCCAGCAGTTCCCAGGACAGGCTTAATCAGCCCCAGCATTTT. Its protein product is CASSSQDRLNQPQHF. The chain combines TRBV28 with TRBJ1-5; 7 positions match TRBD1. After removal of 4 bases from V and 4 bases from J, the junction contained 7 bases not matched to a gene. Germline V gives CDR1 MDHEN, CDR2 SYDVKM. The CDR3 spans 15 residues.

This clonotype was counted at least ten times. This chain uses TRBV5-1 with TRBJ2-1; 10 nucleotides match TRBD2. After removal of 3 bases from V and 7 bases from J, the junction contained 7 bases not matched to a gene. The CDR3 extends over 15 amino acids. CDR1 and CDR2 (germline): SGHRS, YFSETQ. CDR3 bases: TGCGCCAGCAGCTCACCGGGACTAGCGATGAATGAGCAGTTCTTC. The encoded protein is CASSSPGLAMNEQFF.

The J gene is TRBJ2-5, the V gene TRBV11-2; the D gene is possibly TRBD2 (6 bases). This CDR3 region has 15 residues. Trimming removed 1 base from V and 5 bases from J, with 14 bases in between. The germline gives CDR1 SGHAT, CDR2 FQNNGV. The CDR3 nucleotides read TGTGCCAGCAGCTTAGGAGGCGGGGTGGCGGAGACCCAGTACTTC. This sequence encodes CASSLGGGVAETQYF.

This clonotype was detected a few times. The rearrangement uses TRBV27 and TRBJ1-1; no clear D. The CDR3 loop spans 14 amino acids. Germline V gene lookup returns CDR1 MNHEY and CDR2 SMNVEV (reference sequence). Trimming took 6 bases from V and 1 from J, leaving 12 bases between them. Here the CDR3 DNA reads TGTGCCAGCAGAGAGTGGACTACGAACACTGAAGCTTTCTTT. Its protein is CASREWTTNTEAFF.